A single TCR beta chain is shown here with its context. The antigen is not known. The sample belongs to a study of shared clonotypes between healthy human individuals. Overall study findings and caveats: Naive CD4 clonotype sharing across several donors was about 5%. Non-shared clonotypes displayed generation probabilities falling below those of clonotypes present in all four donors.

V shed 6 bases and J 0 bases; nucleotides not matched to a gene: 11. Germline V gene lookup returns CDR1 WSHSY and CDR2 SAAADI. This CDR3 is built from 17 residues. The healthy adult donors were HIV-negative and reported no recent acute infections or vaccinations. Clones were sequenced by immunoSEQ multiplex PCR, and TCRdb holds only the in-frame ones, with some missing. Counted here are approximately 530,000 clones, 90% to 96% occurring once; the ten biggest clones make up about 0.059%. This chain joins TRBV10-2 and TRBJ2-1; TRBD1 aligns across 7 bases. This clonotype was sampled from a woman younger than 45 in good health. The sequenced sample consisted of naive CD4+ T cells sorted from blood. The subset is: CD45RA+ positively selected. CDR3 region: CASRDWGTALSYNEQFF. The CDR3 DNA follows: TGCGCCAGCAGGGATTGGGGGACAGCCCTCTCCTACAATGAGCAGTTCTTC.